Listed here are 8 T cell receptor beta chains from one sample, sequenced in a study of cytomegalovirus exposure and HLA in healthy donors. PCR involved 60 Vbeta and 13 Jbeta primers. Profiling relied on immunoSEQ multiplex PCR, and the TCRdb table lists in-frame clones only, not all of them. The top ten hold 2% to 3% of the sample, which has about 140,000 clones, more than 70% seen once. Sequenced material: PBMCs. The receptor source for this set is a man aged 45-65 years in good health and CMV-seronegative.

This clone appeared once. The chain recombines TRBV27 with TRBJ2-7, with TRBD1 matching 8 bases. V shed 6 bases and J 5 bases; nucleotides not matched to a gene: 9. From germline, CDR1 is MNHEY and CDR2 SMNVEV (reference sequence). The CDR3 covers 14 residues. The CDR3 DNA reads TGTGCCAGCAGCCTCGACAGGGGAAGCGACGAGCAGTACTTC. Its translation is CASSLDRGSDEQYF.

This sequence joins TRBV19 and TRBJ2-3; D is perhaps TRBD2 (6 bases). The length of the CDR3 is 15 residues. Trimming left V 2 bases short and J 2 bases short, with 11 bases between. Per germline, CDR1 LNHDA and CDR2 SQIVND (reference sequence). The CDR3 reads CASSISGLPTDTQYF. In DNA form, the CDR3 reads TGTGCCAGTAGTATATCGGGACTTCCCACAGATACGCAGTATTTT. The variable domain in full, completed from reference TRBV19 and TRBJ2-3, reads DGGITQSPKYLFRKEGQNVTLSCEQNLNHDAMYWYRQDPGQGLRLIYYSQIVNDFQKGDIAEGYSVSREKKESFPLTVTSAQKNPTAFYLCASSISGLPTDTQYFGPGTRLTVL.

V is TRBV10-2 and J is TRBJ2-5; D unresolved. V was clipped by 0 bases and J by 4 bases, with 3 bases between them. The CDR3 has 12 amino acids. Germline V lookup: CDR1 WSHSY, CDR2 SAAADI. CDR3 in amino acids: CASSESSETQYF. In DNA form, the CDR3 reads TGCGCCAGCAGTGAGTCCTCAGAGACCCAGTACTTC.

The rearrangement links TRBV30 to TRBJ2-7; 9 nucleotides line up with TRBD1. Germline-derived CDR1 and CDR2 are GTSNPN and SVGIG (reference sequence). Trimming removed 1 base from V and 9 bases from J; junction bases left unmatched: 7. CDR3 length: 13 residues. The CDR3 DNA sequence: TGTGCCTGGAGTGCGGGACAGGGTCGGTTGCAGTACTTC. Translated: CAWSAGQGRLQYF.

V is TRBV6-1 and J is TRBJ1-1, with a weak D call TRBD1 (6 bases). Germline V lookup: CDR1 MNHNS, CDR2 SASEGT. CDR3 length: 14 residues. Trimming took 5 bases from V and 11 from J, leaving 21 bases between them. The CDR3 DNA reads as TGTGCCAGCAGTCCCGTGCGAATCCAGGGGATGGCTTTCTTT. Translating gives CASSPVRIQGMAFF.

The V gene is TRBV28, the J gene TRBJ1-2, with 7 nucleotides matching TRBD1. V lost 6 bases to trimming and J lost 4 bases; unmatched junction nucleotides: 5. This CDR3 is 13 amino acids long. The germline V gene encodes CDR1 MDHEN and CDR2 SYDVKM. In DNA, the CDR3 is TGTGCCAGCAGGGCGGACAGGCTCTATGGCTACACCTTC. This encodes CASRADRLYGYTF.

The chain recombines TRBV29-1 with TRBJ1-1, with a possible D match to TRBD1 (5 bases). The CDR3 covers 14 residues. V lost 3 bases and J 4 bases, leaving 15 bases between the germline ends. CDR1 SQVTM and CDR2 ANQGSEA come from the germline V gene. The CDR3 bases are TGCAGCGTTGATCGTACGGGGGTGGGCACTGAAGCTTTCTTT. It specifies CSVDRTGVGTEAFF.

This chain joins TRBV28 and TRBJ1-6, with 9 bases matching TRBD1. CDR3 size: 18 residues. Looked up from germline, CDR1 is MDHEN and CDR2 is SYDVKM. V trimming: 7 bases; J trimming: 0 bases; junction bases outside the gene matches: 10. CDR3 DNA sequence: TGTGCCAGCATCCCCCCCGCGACAGGGGGCTCCTATAATTCACCCCTCCACTTT. The encoded protein is CASIPPATGGSYNSPLHF.